The present entry profiles one T cell receptor (beta chain) with its context. Its antigen is currently unknown. Deletions cut 7 bases from V and 0 bases from J, with 6 bases between. CDR1 is MDHEN and CDR2 is SYDVKM in the germline V gene. The CDR3 is 12 residues long. The data originate from a study of cytomegalovirus exposure and HLA in healthy donors. Study-level background: Membership in the Caucasian-associated ancestry cluster was found for 81% of a few hundred genotyped donors. Regarding the study as a whole: CMV antigen specificity was confirmed in vitro for three CMV-associated chains.

Primers included in the PCR were 60 Vbeta and 13 Jbeta primers. Clones were sequenced by immunoSEQ multiplex PCR, and TCRdb holds only the in-frame ones, with some missing. The profile shows some 150,000 clones, around 80% of them singletons. The chain couples TRBV28 to TRBJ1-2; D not resolved. The origin of this receptor is a man aged 40-49 years in good health and CMV-seronegative. Specimen: PBMCs. The CDR3 region is CASTRANYGYTF. The CDR3 nucleotides read TGTGCCAGCACACGAGCTAACTATGGCTACACCTTC.